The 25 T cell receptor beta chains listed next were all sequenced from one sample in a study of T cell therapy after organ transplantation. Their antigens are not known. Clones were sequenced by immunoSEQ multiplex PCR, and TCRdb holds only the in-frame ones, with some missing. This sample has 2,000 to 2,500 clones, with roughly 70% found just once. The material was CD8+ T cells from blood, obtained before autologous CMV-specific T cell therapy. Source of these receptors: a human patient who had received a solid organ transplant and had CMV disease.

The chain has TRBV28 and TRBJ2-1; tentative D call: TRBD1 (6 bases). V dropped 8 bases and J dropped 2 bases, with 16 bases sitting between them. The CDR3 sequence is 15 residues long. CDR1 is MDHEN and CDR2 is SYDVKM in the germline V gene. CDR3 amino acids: CASAFRDTAYNEQFF. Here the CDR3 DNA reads TGTGCCAGCGCGTTCCGGGACACTGCCTACAATGAGCAGTTCTTC.

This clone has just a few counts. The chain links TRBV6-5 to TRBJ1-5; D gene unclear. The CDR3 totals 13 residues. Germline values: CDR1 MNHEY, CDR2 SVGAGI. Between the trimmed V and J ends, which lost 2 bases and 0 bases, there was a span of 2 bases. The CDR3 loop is CASSYGSNQPQHF. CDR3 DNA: TGTGCCAGCAGTTACGGTAGCAATCAGCCCCAGCATTTT.

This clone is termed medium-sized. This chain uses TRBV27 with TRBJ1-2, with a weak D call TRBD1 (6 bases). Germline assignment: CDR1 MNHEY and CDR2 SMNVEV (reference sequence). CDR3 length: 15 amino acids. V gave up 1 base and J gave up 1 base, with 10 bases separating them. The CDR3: CASSLYGTNNYGYTF. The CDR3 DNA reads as TGTGCCAGCAGTTTATACGGGACAAATAACTATGGCTACACCTTC.

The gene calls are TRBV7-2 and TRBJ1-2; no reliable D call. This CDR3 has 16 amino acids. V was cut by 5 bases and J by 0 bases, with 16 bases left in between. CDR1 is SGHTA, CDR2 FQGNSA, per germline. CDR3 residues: CASSPTPPSSNYGYTF. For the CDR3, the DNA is TGTGCCAGCAGCCCCACGCCACCTAGTTCTAACTATGGCTACACCTTC. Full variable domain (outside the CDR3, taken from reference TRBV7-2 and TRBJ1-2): GAGVSQSPSNKVTEKGKDVELRCDPISGHTALYWYRQSLGQGLEFLIYFQGNSAPDKSGLPSDRFSAERTGGSVSTLTIQRTQQEDSAVYLCASSPTPPSSNYGYTFGSGTRLTVV.

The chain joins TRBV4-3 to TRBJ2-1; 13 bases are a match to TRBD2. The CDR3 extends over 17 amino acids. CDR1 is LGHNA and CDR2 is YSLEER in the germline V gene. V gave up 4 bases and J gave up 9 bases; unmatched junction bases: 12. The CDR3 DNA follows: TGCGCCAGCAGCCTTCCTCCCGGGACTAGCGGGACGGTTGAGCAGTTCTTC. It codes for CASSLPPGTSGTVEQFF.

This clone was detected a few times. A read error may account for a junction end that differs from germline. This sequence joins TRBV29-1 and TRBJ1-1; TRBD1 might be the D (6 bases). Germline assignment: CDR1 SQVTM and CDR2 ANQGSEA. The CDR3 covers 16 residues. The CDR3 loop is CSAEPWQGTMNTEAFF. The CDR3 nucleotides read TGCAGCGCTGAACCCTGGCAGGGGACCATGAACACTGAAGCTTTCTTT.

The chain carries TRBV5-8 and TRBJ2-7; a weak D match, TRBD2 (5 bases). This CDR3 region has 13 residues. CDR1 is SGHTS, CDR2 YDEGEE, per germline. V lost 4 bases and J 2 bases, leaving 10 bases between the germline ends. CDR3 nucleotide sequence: TGTGCCAGCAGCATTCAGGAGGCCTACGAGCAGTACTTC. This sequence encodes CASSIQEAYEQYF.

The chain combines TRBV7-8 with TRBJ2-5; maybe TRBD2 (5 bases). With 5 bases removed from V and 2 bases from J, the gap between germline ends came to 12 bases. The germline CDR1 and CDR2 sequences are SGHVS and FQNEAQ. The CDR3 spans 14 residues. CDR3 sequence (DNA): TGTGCCAGCAGCCCCACGGACTGGCAAGAGACCCAGTACTTC. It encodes CASSPTDWQETQYF.

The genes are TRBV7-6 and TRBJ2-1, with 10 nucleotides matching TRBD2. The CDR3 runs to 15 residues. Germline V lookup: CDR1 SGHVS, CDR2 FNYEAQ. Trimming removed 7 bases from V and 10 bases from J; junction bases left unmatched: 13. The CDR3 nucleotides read TGTGCCAGCACCGCTAGCGGGAGCCCCCTTGGCGAGCAGTTCTTC. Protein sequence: CASTASGSPLGEQFF. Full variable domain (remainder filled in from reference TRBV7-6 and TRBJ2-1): GAGVSQSPRYKVTKRGQDVALRCDPISGHVSLYWYRQALGQGPEFLTYFNYEAQQDKSGLPNDRFSAERPEGSISTLTIQRTEQRDSAMYRCASTASGSPLGEQFFGPGTRLTVL.

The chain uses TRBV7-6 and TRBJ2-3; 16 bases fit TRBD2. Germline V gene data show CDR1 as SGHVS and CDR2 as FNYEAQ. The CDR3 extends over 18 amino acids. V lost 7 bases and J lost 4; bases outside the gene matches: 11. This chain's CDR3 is CASNLKWGLAGGADTQYF. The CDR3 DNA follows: TGTGCCAGCAACCTTAAATGGGGACTAGCGGGAGGGGCAGATACGCAGTATTTT.

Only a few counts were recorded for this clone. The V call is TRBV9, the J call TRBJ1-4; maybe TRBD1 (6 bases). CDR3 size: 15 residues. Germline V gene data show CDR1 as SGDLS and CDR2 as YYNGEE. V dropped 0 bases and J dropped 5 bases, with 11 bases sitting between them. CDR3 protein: CASSVDGTMNEKLFF. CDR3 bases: TGTGCCAGCAGCGTAGACGGGACAATGAATGAAAAACTGTTTTTT.

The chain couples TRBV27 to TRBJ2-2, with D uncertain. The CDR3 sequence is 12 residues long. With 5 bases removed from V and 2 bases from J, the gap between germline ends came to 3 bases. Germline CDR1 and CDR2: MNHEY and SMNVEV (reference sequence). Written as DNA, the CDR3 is TGTGCCAGCAGTCTCAACACCGGGGAGCTGTTTTTT. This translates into CASSLNTGELFF.

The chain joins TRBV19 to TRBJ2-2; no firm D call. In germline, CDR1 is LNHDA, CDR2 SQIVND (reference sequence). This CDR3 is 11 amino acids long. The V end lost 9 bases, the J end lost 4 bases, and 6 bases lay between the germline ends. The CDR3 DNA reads TGTGCCAGCAAGGGCACCGGGGAGCTGTTTTTT. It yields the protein CASKGTGELFF.

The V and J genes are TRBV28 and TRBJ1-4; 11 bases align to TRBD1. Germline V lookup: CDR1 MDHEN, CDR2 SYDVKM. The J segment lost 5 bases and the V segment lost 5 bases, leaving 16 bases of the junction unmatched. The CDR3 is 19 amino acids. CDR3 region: CASSLSSGTGGILNEKLFF. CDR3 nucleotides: TGTGCCAGCAGTCTCAGCTCCGGGACAGGGGGGATCTTAAATGAAAAACTGTTTTTT. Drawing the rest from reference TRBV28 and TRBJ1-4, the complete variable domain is DVKVTQSSRYLVKRTGEKVFLECVQDMDHENMFWYRQDPGLGLRLIYFSYDVKMKEKGDIPEGYSVSREKKERFSLILESASTNQTSMYLCASSLSSGTGGILNEKLFFGSGTQLSVL.

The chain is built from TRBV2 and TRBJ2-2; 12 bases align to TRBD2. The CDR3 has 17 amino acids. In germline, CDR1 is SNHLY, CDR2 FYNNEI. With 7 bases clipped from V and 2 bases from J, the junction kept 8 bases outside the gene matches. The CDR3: CASTGRTSGANTGELFF. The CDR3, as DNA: TGTGCCAGCACCGGCCGGACTAGCGGGGCCAACACCGGGGAGCTGTTTTTT.

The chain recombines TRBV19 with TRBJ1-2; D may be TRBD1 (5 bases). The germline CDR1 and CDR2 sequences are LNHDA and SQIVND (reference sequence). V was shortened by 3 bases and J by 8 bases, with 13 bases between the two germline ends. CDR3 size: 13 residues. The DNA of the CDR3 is TGTGCCAGTAGTATTGGACAATGGGACGGCTACACCTTC. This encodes CASSIGQWDGYTF.

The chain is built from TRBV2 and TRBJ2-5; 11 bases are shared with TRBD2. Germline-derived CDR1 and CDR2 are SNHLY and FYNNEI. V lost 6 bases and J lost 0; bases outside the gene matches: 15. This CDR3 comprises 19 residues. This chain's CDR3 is CASSGPPSGRLVNQETQYF. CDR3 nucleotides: TGTGCCAGCAGCGGACCTCCTAGCGGGAGGCTGGTGAACCAAGAGACCCAGTACTTC.

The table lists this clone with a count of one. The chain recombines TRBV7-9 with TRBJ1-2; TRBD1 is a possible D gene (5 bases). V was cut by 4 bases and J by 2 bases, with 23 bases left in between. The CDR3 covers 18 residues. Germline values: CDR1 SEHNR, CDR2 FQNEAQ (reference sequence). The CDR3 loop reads CASSSPSRVNYSNYGYTF. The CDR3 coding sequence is TGTGCCAGCAGCTCTCCCTCCAGGGTGAATTATTCCAACTATGGCTACACCTTC.

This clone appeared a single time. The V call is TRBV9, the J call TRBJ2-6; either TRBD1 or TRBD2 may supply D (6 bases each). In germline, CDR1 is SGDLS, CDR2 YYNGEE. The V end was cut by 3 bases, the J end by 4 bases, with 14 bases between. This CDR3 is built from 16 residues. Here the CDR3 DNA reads TGTGCCAGCAGCGCCCCCGCGGGGACAGGGGCCAACGTCCTGACTTTC. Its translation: CASSAPAGTGANVLTF. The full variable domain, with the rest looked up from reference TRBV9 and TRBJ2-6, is DSGVTQTPKHLITATGQRVTLRCSPRSGDLSVYWYQQSLDQGLQFLIQYYNGEERAKGNILERFSAQQFPDLHSELNLSSLELGDSALYFCASSAPAGTGANVLTFGAGSRLTVL.

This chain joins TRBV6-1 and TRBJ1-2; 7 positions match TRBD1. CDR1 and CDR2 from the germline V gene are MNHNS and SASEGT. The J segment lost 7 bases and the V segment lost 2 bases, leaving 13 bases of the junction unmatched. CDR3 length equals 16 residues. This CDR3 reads CASSENLNPGDSGYTF. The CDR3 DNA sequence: TGTGCCAGCAGTGAAAACTTGAACCCGGGGGACAGTGGCTACACCTTC.

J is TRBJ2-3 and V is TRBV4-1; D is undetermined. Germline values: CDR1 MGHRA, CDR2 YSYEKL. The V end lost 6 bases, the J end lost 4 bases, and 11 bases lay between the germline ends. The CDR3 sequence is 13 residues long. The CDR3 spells CASSSKLADTQYF. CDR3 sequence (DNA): TGCGCCAGCAGTTCGAAGTTGGCAGATACGCAGTATTTT.

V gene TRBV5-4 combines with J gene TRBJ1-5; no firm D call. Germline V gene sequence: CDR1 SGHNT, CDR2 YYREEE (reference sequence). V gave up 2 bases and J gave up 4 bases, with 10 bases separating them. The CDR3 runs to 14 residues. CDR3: CASSLGQDNQPQHF. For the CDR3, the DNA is TGTGCCAGCAGCTTAGGGCAGGATAATCAGCCCCAGCATTTT.

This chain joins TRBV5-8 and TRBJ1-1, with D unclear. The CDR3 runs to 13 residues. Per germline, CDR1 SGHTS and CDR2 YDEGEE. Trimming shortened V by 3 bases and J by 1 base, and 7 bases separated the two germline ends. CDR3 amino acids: CASSSPGNTEAFF. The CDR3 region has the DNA TGTGCCAGCAGCTCTCCAGGGAACACTGAAGCTTTCTTT.

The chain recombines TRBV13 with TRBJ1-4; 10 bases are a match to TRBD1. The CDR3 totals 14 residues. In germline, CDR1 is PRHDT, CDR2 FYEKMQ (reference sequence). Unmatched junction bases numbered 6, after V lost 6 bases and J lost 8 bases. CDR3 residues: CASRRTGGNEKLFF. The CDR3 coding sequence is TGTGCCAGCAGACGGACAGGGGGAAACGAAAAACTGTTTTTT.

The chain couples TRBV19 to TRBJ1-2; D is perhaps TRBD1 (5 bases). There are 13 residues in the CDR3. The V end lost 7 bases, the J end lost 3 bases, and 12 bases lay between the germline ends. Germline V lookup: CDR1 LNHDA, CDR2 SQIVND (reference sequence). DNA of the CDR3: TGTGCCAGTACTTGGGGGGAATACTATGGCTACACCTTC. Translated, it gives CASTWGEYYGYTF.